This T cell receptor beta chain was identified during a study of cytomegalovirus exposure and HLA in healthy donors. Study background: The same platform used for the approximately 670 first-cohort repertoires was also used for the 120 or so validation repertoires, as a later analysis reported.

This clone showed up just once. Its antigen is currently unknown. V lost 3 bases to trimming and J lost 0 bases; unmatched junction nucleotides: 0. Per the germline V gene, CDR1 is SGHDN and CDR2 is FVKESK. The CDR3 runs to 15 residues. The 120-subject validation cohort, separate from the approximately 670-subject first cohort, included the donors. Findings and limits, study-wide: Researchers catalogued approximately 170 TCR beta chains as cytomegalovirus-associated. A few CMV-associated chains were confirmed in vitro to be specific for CMV antigens.

Only in-frame clones appear in the TCRdb table, and some are missing; sequencing was by immunoSEQ multiplex PCR. The table has about 160,000 clones, under 90% seen once. This receptor was identified in a man between 18 and 29 years old in good health and CMV-seropositive. The genes are TRBV14 and TRBJ2-7; TRBD2 matches at 12 bases. Sequenced input: PBMCs. Written as DNA, the CDR3 is TGTGCCAGCAGCCAGGGACTAGCGGGCTCCTACGAGCAGTACTTC. Translating it yields CASSQGLAGSYEQYF.